This TCR beta chain was retrieved from a study of identical twins. This clonotype has more than one count but fewer than ten. Germline CDR1 reads MNHEY; CDR2 reads SVGEGT. CDR3 length equals 14 residues. With 6 bases removed from V and 3 bases from J, the gap between germline ends came to 12 bases. Unique molecular identifiers were in the cDNA, with template-switch universal primer binding. In TCRdb, the 5' RACE reads were re-called with MiXCR into one record per CDR3 protein. The sample has hundreds of thousands of distinct CDR3 sequences; over 8.5% are singletons. The same data also went into a second study, on yellow fever vaccine responses in identical twins.

The receptor was isolated from a woman under 30 in good health. V usage is TRBV6-2 or TRBV6-3 and J usage is TRBJ2-1; a weak D match, TRBD1 (5 bases). Sequences were obtained from PBMCs. CDR3 region: CASRLDSYYNEQFF. CDR3 nucleotides: TGTGCCAGCAGATTAGACAGCTACTACAATGAGCAGTTCTTC.